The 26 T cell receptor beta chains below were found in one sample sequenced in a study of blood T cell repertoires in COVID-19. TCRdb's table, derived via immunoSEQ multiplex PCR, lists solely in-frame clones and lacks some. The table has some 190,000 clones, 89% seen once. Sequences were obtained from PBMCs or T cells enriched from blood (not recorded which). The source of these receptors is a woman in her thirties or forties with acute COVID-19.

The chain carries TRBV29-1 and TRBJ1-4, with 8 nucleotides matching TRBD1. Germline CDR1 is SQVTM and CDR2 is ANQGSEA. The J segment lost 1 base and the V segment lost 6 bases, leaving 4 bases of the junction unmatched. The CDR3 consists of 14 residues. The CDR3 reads CSVRTGRTNEKLFF. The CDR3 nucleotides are TGCAGCGTCCGGACAGGGCGAACTAATGAAAAACTGTTTTTT. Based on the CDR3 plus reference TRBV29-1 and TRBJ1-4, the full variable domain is SAVISQKPSRDICQRGTSLTIQCQVDSQVTMMFWYRQQPGQSLTLIATANQGSEATYESGFVIDKFPISRPNLTFSTLTVSNMSPEDSSIYLCSVRTGRTNEKLFFGSGTQLSVL.

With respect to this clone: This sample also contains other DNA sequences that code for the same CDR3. CDR3 protein: CASSTTRNTEAFF. Here the CDR3 DNA reads TGTGCCAGCAGTACAACACGGAACACTGAAGCTTTCTTT. The genes are TRBV6-5 and TRBJ1-1; D is ambiguous. Deletions cut 5 bases from V and 1 base from J, with 8 bases between. There are 13 residues in the CDR3. Germline V CDR1 and CDR2: MNHEY, SVGAGI.

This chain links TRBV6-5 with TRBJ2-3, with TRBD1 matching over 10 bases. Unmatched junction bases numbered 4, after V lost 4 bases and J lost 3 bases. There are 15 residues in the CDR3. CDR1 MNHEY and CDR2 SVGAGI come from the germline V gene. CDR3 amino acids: CASSSDRGKTDTQYF. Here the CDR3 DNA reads TGTGCCAGCAGTTCGGACAGGGGGAAGACAGATACGCAGTATTTT.

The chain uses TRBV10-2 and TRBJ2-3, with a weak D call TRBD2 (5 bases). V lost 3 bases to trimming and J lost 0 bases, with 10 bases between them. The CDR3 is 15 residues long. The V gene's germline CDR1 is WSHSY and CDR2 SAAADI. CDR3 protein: CASSDRTRSTDTQYF. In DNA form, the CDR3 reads TGCGCCAGCAGTGATCGAACTAGAAGCACAGATACGCAGTATTTT.

The CDR3 nucleotides read TGTGCCTGGAGGGAGACAGGGCCGTATGGCTACACCTTC. Its translation: CAWRETGPYGYTF. The chain has TRBV30 and TRBJ1-2, with TRBD1 matching 7 bases. Germline V gene data show CDR1 as GTSNPN and CDR2 as SVGIG (reference sequence). The CDR3 contains 13 residues. V gave up 3 bases and J gave up 5 bases; unmatched junction bases: 6.

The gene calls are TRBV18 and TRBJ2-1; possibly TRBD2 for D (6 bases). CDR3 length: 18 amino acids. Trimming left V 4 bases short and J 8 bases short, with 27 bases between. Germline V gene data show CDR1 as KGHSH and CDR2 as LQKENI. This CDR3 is CASSRRFTLEGAGDEQFF. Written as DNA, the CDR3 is TGTGCCAGCTCACGTCGCTTTACCCTGGAGGGAGCGGGCGATGAGCAGTTCTTC.

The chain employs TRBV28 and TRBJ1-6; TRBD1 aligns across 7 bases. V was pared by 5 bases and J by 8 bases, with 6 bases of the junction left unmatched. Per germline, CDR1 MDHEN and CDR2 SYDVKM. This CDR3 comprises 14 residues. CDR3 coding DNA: TGTGCCAGCAGTGACAGGGTTCTGGATTCACCCCTCCACTTT. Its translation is CASSDRVLDSPLHF.

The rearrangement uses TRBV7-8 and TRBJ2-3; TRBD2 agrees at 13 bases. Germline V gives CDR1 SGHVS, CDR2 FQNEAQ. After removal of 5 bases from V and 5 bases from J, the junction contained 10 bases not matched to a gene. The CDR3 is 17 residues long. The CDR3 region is CASSPWTSGRGLDTQYF. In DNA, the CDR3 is TGTGCCAGCAGCCCGTGGACTAGCGGGAGAGGTTTAGATACGCAGTATTTT.

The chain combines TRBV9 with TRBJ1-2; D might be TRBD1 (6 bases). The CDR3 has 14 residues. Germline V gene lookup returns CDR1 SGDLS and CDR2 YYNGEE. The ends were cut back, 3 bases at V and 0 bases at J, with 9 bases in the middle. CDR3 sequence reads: CASSGTATNYGYTF. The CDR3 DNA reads TGTGCCAGCAGCGGGACAGCAACTAACTATGGCTACACCTTC.

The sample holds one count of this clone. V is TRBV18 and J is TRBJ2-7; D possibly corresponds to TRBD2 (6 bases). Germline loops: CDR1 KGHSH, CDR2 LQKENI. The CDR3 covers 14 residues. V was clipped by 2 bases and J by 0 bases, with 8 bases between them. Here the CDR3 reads CASSPAGNSYEQYF. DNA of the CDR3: TGTGCCAGCTCACCAGCGGGAAACTCCTACGAGCAGTACTTC.

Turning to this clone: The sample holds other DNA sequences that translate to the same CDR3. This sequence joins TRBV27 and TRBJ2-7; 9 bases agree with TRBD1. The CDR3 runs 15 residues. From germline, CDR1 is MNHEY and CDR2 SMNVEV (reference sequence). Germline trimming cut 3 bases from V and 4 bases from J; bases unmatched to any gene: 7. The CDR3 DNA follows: TGTGCCAGCAGTTTGGGACAGGGAGTAGGGTACGAGCAGTACTTC. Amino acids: CASSLGQGVGYEQYF.

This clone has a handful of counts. DNA for the CDR3: TGCAGCACAAGGACTAGAGACAATGAGCAGTTCTTC. Translated: CSTRTRDNEQFF. The J gene is TRBJ2-1, the V gene TRBV29-1, with 7 bases aligning to TRBD2. V dropped 8 bases and J dropped 5; count of bases not matched to a gene: 6. The CDR3 totals 12 residues. Germline values: CDR1 SQVTM, CDR2 ANQGSEA.

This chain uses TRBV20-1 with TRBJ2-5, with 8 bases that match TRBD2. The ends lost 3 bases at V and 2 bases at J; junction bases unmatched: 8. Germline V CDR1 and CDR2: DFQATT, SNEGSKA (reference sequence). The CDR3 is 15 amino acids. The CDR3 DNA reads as TGCAGTGCTAGTGGGACTAGAGAAGGGCAAGAGACCCAGTACTTC. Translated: CSASGTREGQETQYF.

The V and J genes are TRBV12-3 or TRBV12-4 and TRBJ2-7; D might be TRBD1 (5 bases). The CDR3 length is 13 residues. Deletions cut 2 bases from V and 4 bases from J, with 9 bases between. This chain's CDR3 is CASSLRQGYEQYF. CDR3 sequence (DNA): TGTGCCAGCAGTTTAAGGCAGGGTTACGAGCAGTACTTC.

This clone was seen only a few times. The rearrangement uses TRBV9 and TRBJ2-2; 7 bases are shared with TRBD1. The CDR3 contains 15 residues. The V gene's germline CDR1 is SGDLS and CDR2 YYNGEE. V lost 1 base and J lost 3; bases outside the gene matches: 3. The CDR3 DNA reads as TGTGCCAGCAGCGTATCACAGGGGTACACCGGGGAGCTGTTTTTT. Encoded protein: CASSVSQGYTGELFF.

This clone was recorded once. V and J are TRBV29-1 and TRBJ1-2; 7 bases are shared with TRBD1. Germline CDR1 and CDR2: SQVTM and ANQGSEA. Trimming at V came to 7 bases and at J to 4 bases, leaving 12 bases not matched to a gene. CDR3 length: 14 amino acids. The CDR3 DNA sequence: TGCAGCGCCGAGATTTGGACAGGTGTCTATGGCTACACCTTC. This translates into CSAEIWTGVYGYTF.

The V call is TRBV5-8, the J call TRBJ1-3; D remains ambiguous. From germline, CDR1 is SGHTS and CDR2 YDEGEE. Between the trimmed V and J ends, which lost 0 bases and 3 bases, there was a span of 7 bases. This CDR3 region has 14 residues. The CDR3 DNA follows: TGTGCCAGCAGCTTGGTGGCCCTTGGAAACACCATATATTTT. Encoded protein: CASSLVALGNTIYF.

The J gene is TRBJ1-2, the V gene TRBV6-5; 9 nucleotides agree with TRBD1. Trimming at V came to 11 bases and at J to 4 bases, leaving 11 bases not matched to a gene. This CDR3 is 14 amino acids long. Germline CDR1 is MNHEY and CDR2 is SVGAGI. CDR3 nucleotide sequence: TGTGCCGTGTCCCGACAGGGGGGCACCTATGGCTACACCTTC. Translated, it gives CAVSRQGGTYGYTF.

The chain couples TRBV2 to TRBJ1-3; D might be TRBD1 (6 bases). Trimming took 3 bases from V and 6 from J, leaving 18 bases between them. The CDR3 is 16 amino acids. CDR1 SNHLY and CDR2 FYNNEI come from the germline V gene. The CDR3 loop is CASSDPGTPAVNTIYF. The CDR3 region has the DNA TGTGCCAGCAGTGACCCCGGGACACCTGCTGTAAACACCATATATTTT.

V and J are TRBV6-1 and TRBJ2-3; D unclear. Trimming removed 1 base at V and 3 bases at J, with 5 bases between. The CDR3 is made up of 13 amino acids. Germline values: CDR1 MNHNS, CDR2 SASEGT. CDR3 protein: CASSEVGTDTQYF. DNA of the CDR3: TGTGCCAGCAGTGAAGTCGGGACAGATACGCAGTATTTT.

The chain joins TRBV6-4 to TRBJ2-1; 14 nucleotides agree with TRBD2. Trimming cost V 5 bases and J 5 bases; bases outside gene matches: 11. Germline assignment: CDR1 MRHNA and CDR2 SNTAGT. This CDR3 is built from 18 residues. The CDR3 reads CASSKTDLGLAGDNEQFF. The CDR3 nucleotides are TGTGCCAGCAGTAAAACCGATCTGGGACTAGCGGGAGACAATGAGCAGTTCTTC.

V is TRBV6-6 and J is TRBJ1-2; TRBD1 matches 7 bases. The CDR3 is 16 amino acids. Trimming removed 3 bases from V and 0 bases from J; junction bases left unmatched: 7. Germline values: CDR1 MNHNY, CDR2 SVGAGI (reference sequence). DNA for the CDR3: TGTGCCAGCAGTTATTCGACAGGGAAAGCTAACTATGGCTACACCTTC. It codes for CASSYSTGKANYGYTF.

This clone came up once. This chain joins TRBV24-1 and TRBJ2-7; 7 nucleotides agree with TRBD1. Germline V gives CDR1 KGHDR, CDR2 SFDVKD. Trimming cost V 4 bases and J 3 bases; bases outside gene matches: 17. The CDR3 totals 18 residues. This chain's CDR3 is CATSDGQDWALYLYEQYF. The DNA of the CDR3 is TGTGCCACCAGTGACGGACAGGACTGGGCCTTATACCTCTACGAGCAGTACTTC.

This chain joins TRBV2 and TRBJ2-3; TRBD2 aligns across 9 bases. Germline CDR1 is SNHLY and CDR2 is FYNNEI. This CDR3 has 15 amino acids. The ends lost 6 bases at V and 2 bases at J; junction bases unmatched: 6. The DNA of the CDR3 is TGTGCCAGCAGGGTTTTAGCGGGGGTCACAGATACGCAGTATTTT. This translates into CASRVLAGVTDTQYF.

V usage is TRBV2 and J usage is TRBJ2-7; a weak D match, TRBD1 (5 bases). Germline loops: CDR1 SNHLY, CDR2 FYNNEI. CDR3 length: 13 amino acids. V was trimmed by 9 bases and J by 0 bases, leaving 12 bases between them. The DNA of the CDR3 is TGTGCCAGTCGCCAGGGTAGCTCCTACGAGCAGTACTTC. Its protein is CASRQGSSYEQYF.

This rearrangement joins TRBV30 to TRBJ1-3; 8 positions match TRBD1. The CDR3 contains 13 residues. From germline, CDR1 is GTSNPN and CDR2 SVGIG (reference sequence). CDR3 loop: CAYRQGPGNTIYF. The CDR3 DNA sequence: TGTGCATATAGACAGGGGCCTGGAAACACCATATATTTT. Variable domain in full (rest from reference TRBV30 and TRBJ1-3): SQTIHQWPATLVQPVGSPLSLECTVEGTSNPNLYWYRQAAGRGLQLLFYSVGIGQISSEVPQNLSASRPQDRQFILSSKKLLLSDSGFYLCAYRQGPGNTIYFGEGSWLTVV.